A single sample is the source of the 24 T cell receptor beta chains below, sequenced in a study of cytomegalovirus exposure and HLA in healthy donors. PCR amplification relied on 60 Vbeta primers (plus 13 Jbeta primers). TCRdb's table, derived via immunoSEQ multiplex PCR, lists solely in-frame clones and lacks some. The data contain some 170,000 clones, 82% of them singletons. The sample consisted of PBMCs. These receptors came from a girl aged 10 to 17 in good health and CMV-seropositive.

A few counts support this clone. This same CDR3 is encoded by further DNA sequences in the sample. The V gene is TRBV5-1, the J gene TRBJ2-1; 9 bases map to TRBD2. The CDR3 consists of 14 residues. The junction had 2 bases not matched to a gene; V was cut back by 4 bases and J by 3 bases. CDR1 is SGHRS, CDR2 YFSETQ, per germline. CDR3 DNA sequence: TGCGCCAGCAGCCTTAGCGGGGGCTACAATGAGCAGTTCTTC. Translating it yields CASSLSGGYNEQFF.

In its sample, this clone was seen once. The J gene is TRBJ1-3, the V gene TRBV9; D gene ambiguous. This CDR3 has 14 residues. The V and J ends lost 5 bases and 4 bases respectively, with 13 bases between them. CDR1 and CDR2 (germline): SGDLS, YYNGEE. In DNA form, the CDR3 reads TGTGCCAGCAGAGGCCAAGGCGGAGGAAACACCATATATTTT. Encoded protein: CASRGQGGGNTIYF.

The J gene is TRBJ2-1, the V gene TRBV6-1; D is uncertain. CDR1 and CDR2 (germline): MNHNS, SASEGT. The CDR3 totals 12 residues. Trimming removed 9 bases at V and 2 bases at J, with 8 bases between. CDR3 in DNA: TGTGCCAGTACAGCACCCTACAATGAGCAGTTCTTC. Its translation is CASTAPYNEQFF.

The rearrangement links TRBV16 to TRBJ1-5, with TRBD1 matching over 8 bases. The CDR3 runs 13 residues. Germline trimming cut 4 bases from V and 7 bases from J; bases unmatched to any gene: 3. Germline V gene data show CDR1 as KGHSY and CDR2 as FQNENV. The CDR3 region is CASSLDRGQPQHF. The CDR3 nucleotides read TGTGCCAGCAGCCTCGACAGGGGCCAGCCCCAGCATTTT.

V is TRBV5-1 and J is TRBJ2-1; 7 bases are a match to TRBD2. The V segment lost 3 bases and the J segment 4 bases; nucleotides outside the gene matches: 7. CDR3 length: 15 amino acids. Looked up from germline, CDR1 is SGHRS and CDR2 is YFSETQ. The CDR3 region has the DNA TGCGCCAGCAGCTCTTCTGGGGGGGATTACAATGAGCAGTTCTTC. Translation gives CASSSSGGDYNEQFF.

V and J are TRBV2 and TRBJ1-1; 10 nucleotides match TRBD1. The germline CDR1 and CDR2 sequences are SNHLY and FYNNEI. With 6 bases clipped from V and 4 bases from J, the junction kept 5 bases outside the gene matches. This CDR3 region has 14 residues. The CDR3 DNA is TGTGCCAGCAGCGACAGGGGGCTCGGCACTGAAGCTTTCTTT. This encodes CASSDRGLGTEAFF. Full variable domain (remainder filled in from reference TRBV2 and TRBJ1-1): EPEVTQTPSHQVTQMGQEVILRCVPISNHLYFYWYRQILGQKVEFLVSFYNNEISEKSEIFDDQFSVERPDGSNFTLKIRSTKLEDSAMYFCASSDRGLGTEAFFGQGTRLTVV.

This chain connects TRBV13 to TRBJ2-5, with D possibly being TRBD1 (6 bases). This CDR3 region has 17 residues. CDR1 is PRHDT and CDR2 is FYEKMQ in the germline V gene (reference sequence). The V gene lost 2 bases and the J gene lost 5 bases, with 21 bases spanning the gap. The CDR3 nucleotides are TGTGCCAGCAGCTTAAATTCAGGGGCCAGGTATCGGGAGACCCAGTACTTC. Encoded protein: CASSLNSGARYRETQYF.

The chain is built from TRBV18 and TRBJ1-5, with a possible D match to TRBD1 (5 bases). Germline V lookup: CDR1 KGHSH, CDR2 LQKENI. The CDR3 runs to 14 residues. Between the trimmed V and J ends, which lost 1 base and 5 bases, there was a span of 9 bases. The CDR3 sequence: CASSPQSRDQPQHF. CDR3 DNA: TGTGCCAGCTCACCACAGTCCAGGGATCAGCCCCAGCATTTT.

The rearrangement links TRBV2 to TRBJ1-2, with a weak D call TRBD1 (5 bases). The CDR3 is 14 residues long. The V end was cut by 10 bases, the J end by 1 base, with 16 bases between. From germline, CDR1 is SNHLY and CDR2 FYNNEI. This CDR3 reads CATPGRGINYGYTF. The DNA of the CDR3 is TGTGCCACTCCTGGGCGGGGGATTAACTATGGCTACACCTTC.

V and J are TRBV5-1 and TRBJ2-5, with a possible D match to TRBD2 (6 bases). The germline V and J ends were trimmed by 3 bases and 4 bases, with 10 bases remaining between them. Looked up from germline, CDR1 is SGHRS and CDR2 is YFSETQ. There are 13 residues in the CDR3. CDR3 region: CASSSLGGETQYF. The CDR3 DNA is TGCGCCAGCAGCTCCCTGGGAGGAGAGACCCAGTACTTC.

The gene calls are TRBV13 and TRBJ1-1; D gene unclear. Trimming cost V 1 base and J 1 base, with 7 bases left between them. This CDR3 spans 14 amino acids. The germline V gene has CDR1 PRHDT and CDR2 FYEKMQ (reference sequence). The chain's CDR3 is CASSLAYRNTEAFF. The CDR3 DNA reads TGTGCCAGCAGCTTAGCATACAGGAACACTGAAGCTTTCTTT.

This chain uses TRBV10-1 with TRBJ2-5, with 7 bases matching TRBD2. The CDR3 covers 15 residues. Germline lookup yields CDR1 WNHNN and CDR2 SYGVQD (reference sequence). V was clipped by 4 bases and J by 5 bases; unmatched bases: 10. CDR3 sequence (DNA): TGCGCCAGCAGTGGAGCGAGGGAGGGCCTGGAGACCCAGTACTTC. Its protein is CASSGAREGLETQYF.

The table lists this clone with a few counts. The V gene is TRBV13, the J gene TRBJ2-7; no clear D. Trimming stripped 0 bases from V and 7 bases from J, with 10 bases between. CDR1 is PRHDT, CDR2 FYEKMQ, per germline (reference sequence). This CDR3 has 13 residues. CDR3 sequence: CASSLGPRKEQYF. In DNA form, the CDR3 reads TGTGCCAGCAGCTTAGGACCGAGGAAGGAGCAGTACTTC.

CDR3 in DNA: TGTGCCAGCAGTCTCCGGGACATCTCCTACGAGCAGTACTTC. Amino acids: CASSLRDISYEQYF. This chain joins TRBV27 and TRBJ2-7, with D maybe TRBD1 (6 bases). V was clipped by 5 bases and J by 0 bases, with 11 bases between them. The germline gives CDR1 MNHEY, CDR2 SMNVEV (reference sequence). The CDR3 consists of 14 residues.

This clone has a handful of counts. V gene TRBV5-3 combines with J gene TRBJ1-2, with D possibly matching TRBD1 (5 bases). TRBV5-3 is designated an ORF whose function remains uncertain. The V gene lost 6 bases and the J gene lost 5 bases, with 14 bases spanning the gap. The CDR3 length is 13 residues. CDR3 sequence reads: CARIPRAWYGYTF. The CDR3 DNA sequence: TGTGCCAGAATACCCAGGGCATGGTATGGCTACACCTTC.

This chain uses TRBV4-1 with TRBJ1-1, with a possible D match to TRBD1 (5 bases). This CDR3 spans 17 amino acids. Germline V gene sequence: CDR1 MGHRA, CDR2 YSYEKL. Trimming removed 4 bases from V and 4 bases from J, with 22 bases in between. Written as DNA, the CDR3 is TGCGCCAGCAGCCGCAGGGATGAGTTCGGATCCGGCACTGAAGCTTTCTTT. Amino acid sequence: CASSRRDEFGSGTEAFF.

The chain recombines TRBV30 with TRBJ2-3, with 7 bases lining up with TRBD2. The V gene's germline CDR1 is GTSNPN and CDR2 SVGIG (reference sequence). CDR3 length: 12 residues. J gave up 8 bases and V 6 bases, and 8 bases lay outside the gene matches. CDR3 residues: CACGTNQVTQYF. CDR3 DNA sequence: TGTGCCTGCGGGACTAATCAGGTTACGCAGTATTTT.

The chain carries TRBV7-9 and TRBJ2-1; D perhaps matches TRBD2 (5 bases). CDR3 length equals 17 residues. CDR1 is SEHNR and CDR2 is FQNEAQ in the germline V gene (reference sequence). Between the trimmed V and J ends, which lost 5 bases and 4 bases, there was a span of 21 bases. CDR3 residues: CASSPTTTLSGYNEQFF. Here the CDR3 DNA reads TGTGCCAGCAGCCCTACTACCACCCTCTCGGGATACAATGAGCAGTTCTTC.

The chain recombines TRBV7-3 with TRBJ1-1; D gene uncertain. V was shortened by 4 bases and J by 1 base, with 7 bases between the two germline ends. This CDR3 contains 13 residues. Germline CDR1 reads SGHTA; CDR2 reads FQGTGA. This chain's CDR3 is CASSSVRNTEAFF. CDR3 DNA sequence: TGTGCCAGCAGCTCCGTCCGGAACACTGAAGCTTTCTTT.

The chain recombines TRBV19 with TRBJ1-1, with D possibly being TRBD1 (5 bases). CDR1 is LNHDA, CDR2 SQIVND, per germline (reference sequence). The V and J ends lost 5 bases and 1 base respectively, with 8 bases between them. The CDR3 runs to 13 residues. The CDR3 sequence: CASSAQGNTEAFF. In DNA form, the CDR3 reads TGTGCCAGTAGTGCTCAGGGGAACACTGAAGCTTTCTTT.

V is TRBV10-3 and J is TRBJ1-1; 7 nucleotides match TRBD1. This CDR3 is 14 amino acids long. Germline V gene sequence: CDR1 ENHRY, CDR2 SYGVKD. The J segment lost 5 bases and the V segment lost 2 bases, leaving 5 bases of the junction unmatched. The CDR3 coding sequence is TGTGCCATCAGTGAGACAGGGGATGCTACTGAAGCTTTCTTT. It specifies CAISETGDATEAFF.

DNA of the CDR3: TGCAGCGTTGGGTCCTCGAGTGCGGACATTCAGTACTTC. This translates into CSVGSSSADIQYF. This sequence joins TRBV29-1 and TRBJ2-4; D not resolved. The CDR3 covers 13 residues. The V gene lost 4 bases and the J gene lost 8 bases, with 15 bases spanning the gap. Germline-derived CDR1 and CDR2 are SQVTM and ANQGSEA.

The chain carries TRBV4-3 and TRBJ1-2; D not certain. The CDR3 is 16 amino acids. Germline lookup yields CDR1 LGHNA and CDR2 YSLEER. The ends were cut back, 3 bases at V and 5 bases at J, with 19 bases in the middle. The CDR3 DNA reads TGCGCCAGCAGCCAGCTAAACGGCGGGGAAGGGTATGGCTACACCTTC. Encoded protein: CASSQLNGGEGYGYTF.

The chain carries TRBV18 and TRBJ2-2; D not certain. Germline lookup yields CDR1 KGHSH and CDR2 LQKENI. The CDR3 is 13 residues long. V was pared by 3 bases and J by 6 bases, with 8 bases between. The CDR3 sequence is CASSPTQAGELFF. The CDR3 DNA sequence: TGTGCCAGCTCACCGACCCAGGCCGGGGAGCTGTTTTTT.